This T cell receptor (beta chain) derives from a study of T cell responses to AZD1222 COVID-19 vaccine. Libraries were prepared by immunoSEQ multiplex PCR; TCRdb keeps only in-frame clonotypes and omits some of them. The sample has roughly 58,000 clones, more than 80% seen once; the top ten hold roughly a fifth. This CDR3 has 17 amino acids. Germline V gene sequence: CDR1 SGDLS, CDR2 YYNGEE. Trimming took 0 bases from V and 5 from J; bases not matched to a gene: 12. Study-level points and caveats: Donors in the cohort were predominantly white British and more often female, and clonal diversity was possibly underestimated.

About this clone: Antigen: not known.

The TCR sequence derives from an adult in good health. Sequences were derived from peripheral blood, sampled on day 0 of MenACWY control vaccination. The genes are TRBV9 and TRBJ1-2, with 8 bases identical to TRBD1. CDR3 nucleotides: TGTGCCAGCAGCGTAGCTCCTGGACAGGGTGGGGGGTATGGCTACACCTTC. The encoded protein is CASSVAPGQGGGYGYTF.